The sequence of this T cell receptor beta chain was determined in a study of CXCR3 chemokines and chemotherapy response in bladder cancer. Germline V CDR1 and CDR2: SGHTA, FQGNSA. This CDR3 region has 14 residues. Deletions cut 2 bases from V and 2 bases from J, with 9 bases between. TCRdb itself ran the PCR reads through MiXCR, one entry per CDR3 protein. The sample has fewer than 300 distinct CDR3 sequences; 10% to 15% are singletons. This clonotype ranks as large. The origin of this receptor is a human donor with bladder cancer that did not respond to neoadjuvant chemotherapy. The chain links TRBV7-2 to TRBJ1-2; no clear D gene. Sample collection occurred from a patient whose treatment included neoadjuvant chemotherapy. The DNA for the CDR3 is TGTGCCAGCAGCTTAAAGGCCGCGAACTATGGCTACACCTTC. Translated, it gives CASSLKAANYGYTF.